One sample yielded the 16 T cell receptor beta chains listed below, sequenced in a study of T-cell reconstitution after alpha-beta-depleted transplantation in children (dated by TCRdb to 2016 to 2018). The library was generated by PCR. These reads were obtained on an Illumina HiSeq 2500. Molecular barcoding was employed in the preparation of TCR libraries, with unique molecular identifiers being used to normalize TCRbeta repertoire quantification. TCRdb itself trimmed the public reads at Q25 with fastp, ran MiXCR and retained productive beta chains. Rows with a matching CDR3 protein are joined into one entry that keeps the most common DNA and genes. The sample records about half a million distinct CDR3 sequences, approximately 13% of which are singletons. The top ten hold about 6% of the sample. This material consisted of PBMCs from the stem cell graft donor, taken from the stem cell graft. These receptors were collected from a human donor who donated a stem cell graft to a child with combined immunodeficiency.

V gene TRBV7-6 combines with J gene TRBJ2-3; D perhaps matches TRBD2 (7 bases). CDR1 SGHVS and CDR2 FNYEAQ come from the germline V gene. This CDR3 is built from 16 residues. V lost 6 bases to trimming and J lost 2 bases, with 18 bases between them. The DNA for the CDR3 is TGTGCCAGCAGTTCGCGCCGGGGGGCCTTCACAGATACGCAGTATTTT. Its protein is CASSSRRGAFTDTQYF.

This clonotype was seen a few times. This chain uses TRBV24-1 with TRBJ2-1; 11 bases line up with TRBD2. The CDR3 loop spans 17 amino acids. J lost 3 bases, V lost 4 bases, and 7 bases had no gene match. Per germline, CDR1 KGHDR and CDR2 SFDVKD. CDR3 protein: CATSDRTSGQHYNEQFF. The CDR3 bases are TGTGCCACCAGTGACCGGACTAGCGGGCAGCACTACAATGAGCAGTTCTTC.

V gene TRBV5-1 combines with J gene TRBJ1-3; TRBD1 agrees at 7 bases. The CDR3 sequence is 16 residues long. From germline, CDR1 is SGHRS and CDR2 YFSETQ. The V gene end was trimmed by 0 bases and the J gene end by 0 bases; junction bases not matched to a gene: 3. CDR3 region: CASSLATGTSGNTIYF. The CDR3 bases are TGCGCCAGCAGCTTGGCGACAGGGACCTCTGGAAACACCATATATTTT.

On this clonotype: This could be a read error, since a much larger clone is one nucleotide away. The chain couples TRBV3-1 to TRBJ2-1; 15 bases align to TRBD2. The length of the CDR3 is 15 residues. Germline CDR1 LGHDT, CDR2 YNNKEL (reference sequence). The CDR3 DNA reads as TGTGCCTGCAGCCGTGGACTAGCGGGAGGGTATGAGCAGTTCTTC. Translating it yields CACSRGLAGGYEQFF.

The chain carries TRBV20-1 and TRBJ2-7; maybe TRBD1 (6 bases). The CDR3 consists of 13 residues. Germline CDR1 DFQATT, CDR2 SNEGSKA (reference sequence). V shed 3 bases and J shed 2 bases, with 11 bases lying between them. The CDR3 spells CSARSRGTYEQYF. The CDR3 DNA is TGCAGTGCTAGGAGCAGGGGTACCTACGAGCAGTACTTC.

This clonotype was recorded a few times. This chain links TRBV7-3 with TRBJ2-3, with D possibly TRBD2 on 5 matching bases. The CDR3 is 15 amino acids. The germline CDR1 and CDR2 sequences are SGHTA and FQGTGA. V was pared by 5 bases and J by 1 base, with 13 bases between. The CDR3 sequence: CASSRGSPRTDTQYF. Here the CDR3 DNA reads TGTGCCAGCAGCAGAGGGTCGCCCCGCACAGATACGCAGTATTTT. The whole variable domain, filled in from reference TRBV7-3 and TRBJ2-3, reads GAGVSQTPSNKVTEKGKYVELRCDPISGHTALYWYRQSLGQGPEFLIYFQGTGAADDSGLPNDRFFAVRPEGSVSTLKIQRTERGDSAVYLCASSRGSPRTDTQYFGPGTRLTVL.

Here the CDR3 reads CSASSRGETQYF. For the CDR3, the DNA is TGCAGTGCCTCGTCGCGGGGAGAGACCCAGTACTTC. This chain joins TRBV20-1 and TRBJ2-5, with D possibly TRBD2 on 6 matching bases. Trimming pared 6 bases from V and 4 bases from J, leaving 12 bases between. The CDR3 is made up of 12 amino acids. Germline V lookup: CDR1 DFQATT, CDR2 SNEGSKA (reference sequence).

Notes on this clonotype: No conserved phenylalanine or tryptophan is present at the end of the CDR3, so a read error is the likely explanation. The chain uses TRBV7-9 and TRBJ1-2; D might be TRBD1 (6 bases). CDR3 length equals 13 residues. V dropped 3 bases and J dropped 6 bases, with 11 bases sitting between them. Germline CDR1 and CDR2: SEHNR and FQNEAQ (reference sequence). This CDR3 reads CASSFIRDNGYTC. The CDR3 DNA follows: TGTGCCAGCAGCTTCATCAGGGACAATGGCTACACCTGC.

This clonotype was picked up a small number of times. CDR3 in amino acids: CSAKEDRATEAFF. The DNA of the CDR3 is TGCAGTGCTAAGGAGGACAGAGCAACTGAAGCTTTCTTT. V gene TRBV20-1 combines with J gene TRBJ1-1, with D perhaps matching TRBD1 (6 bases). Per germline, CDR1 DFQATT and CDR2 SNEGSKA (reference sequence). The CDR3 consists of 13 residues. V was trimmed by 4 bases and J by 5 bases, leaving 14 bases between them.

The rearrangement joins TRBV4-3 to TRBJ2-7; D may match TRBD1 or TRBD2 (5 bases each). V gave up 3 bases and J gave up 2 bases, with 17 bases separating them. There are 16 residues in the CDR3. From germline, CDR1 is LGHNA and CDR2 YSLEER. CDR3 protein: CASSQGYGAIPYEQYF. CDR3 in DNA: TGCGCCAGCAGCCAGGGATACGGGGCAATCCCCTACGAGCAGTACTTC.

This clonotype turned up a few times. In nucleotides, the CDR3 is TGTGCCAGCAGTTACCTCCGTGGGAGGTTTGGCCAAGAGACCCAGTACTTC. Its protein product is CASSYLRGRFGQETQYF. The rearrangement uses TRBV28 and TRBJ2-5, with TRBD2 as a possible D gene (6 bases). Deletions cut 4 bases from V and 1 base from J, with 19 bases between. CDR1 and CDR2 from the germline V gene are MDHEN and SYDVKM. The CDR3 extends over 17 amino acids.

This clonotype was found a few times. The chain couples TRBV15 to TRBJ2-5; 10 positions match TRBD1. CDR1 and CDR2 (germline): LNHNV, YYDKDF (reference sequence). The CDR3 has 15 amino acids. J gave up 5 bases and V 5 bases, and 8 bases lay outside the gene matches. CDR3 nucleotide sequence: TGTGCCACCAGCTTAAGACAGGGGGCGGGTGAGACCCAGTACTTC. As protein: CATSLRQGAGETQYF.

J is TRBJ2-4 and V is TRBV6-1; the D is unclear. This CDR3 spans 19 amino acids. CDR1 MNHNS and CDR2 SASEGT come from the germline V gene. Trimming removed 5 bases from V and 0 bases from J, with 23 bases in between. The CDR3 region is CASSQLSYAPFGAKNIQYF. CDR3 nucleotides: TGTGCCAGCAGTCAACTGTCCTATGCCCCGTTTGGAGCCAAAAACATTCAGTACTTC.

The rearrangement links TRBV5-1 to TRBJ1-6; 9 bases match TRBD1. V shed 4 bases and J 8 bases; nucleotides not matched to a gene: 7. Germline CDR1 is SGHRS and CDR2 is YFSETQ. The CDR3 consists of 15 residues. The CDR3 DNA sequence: TGCGCCAGCAGCAAAAGGACAGGGGTTGATTCACCCCTCCACTTT. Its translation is CASSKRTGVDSPLHF.

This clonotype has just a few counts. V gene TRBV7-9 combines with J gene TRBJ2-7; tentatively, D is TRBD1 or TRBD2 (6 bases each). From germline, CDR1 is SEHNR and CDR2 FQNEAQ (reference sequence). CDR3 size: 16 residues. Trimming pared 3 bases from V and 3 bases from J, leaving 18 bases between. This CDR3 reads CASSLGGQGPLYEQYF. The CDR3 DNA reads TGTGCCAGCAGCTTGGGGGGTCAGGGGCCTCTCTACGAGCAGTACTTC.

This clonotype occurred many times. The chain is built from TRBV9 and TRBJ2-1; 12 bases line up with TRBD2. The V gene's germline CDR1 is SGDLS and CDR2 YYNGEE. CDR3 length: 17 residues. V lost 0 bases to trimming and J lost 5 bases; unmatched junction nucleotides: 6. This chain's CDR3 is CASSVESSGRADNEQFF. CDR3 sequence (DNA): TGTGCCAGCAGCGTAGAATCTAGCGGGAGGGCCGACAATGAGCAGTTCTTC.